In its sample, the clone carrying this T cell receptor delta chain was seen many times. This likely reflects a read error, since a far larger clone is one base away. This sample is part of a study of γδ T cells in repeated Plasmodium falciparum infection. Vgamma9/Vdelta2+ and Vdelta2-negative gammadelta T cells were flow-sorted from PBMC for bulk sequencing. TCRdb applied CATT to the multiplex PCR reads for clone calling. Of tens of thousands of delta-chain clones in the sample, 1.7% were seen once. Per the germline V gene, CDR1 is GEAIGNYY and CDR2 is EKD. The length of the CDR3 is 20 residues. The source is a pool of human donors (malaria-infected and uninfected, not separated). The specimen was gamma-delta T cells from blood. The chain joins TRDV2 to TRDJ1; possible D gene TRDD3, 6 bases. The CDR3 DNA reads TGTGCCTGTGACACTCTTAGAGTACTGGGTGGGCCGGTCATCACCGATAAACCCATCTTT. Translation gives CACDTLRVLGGPVITDKPIF.